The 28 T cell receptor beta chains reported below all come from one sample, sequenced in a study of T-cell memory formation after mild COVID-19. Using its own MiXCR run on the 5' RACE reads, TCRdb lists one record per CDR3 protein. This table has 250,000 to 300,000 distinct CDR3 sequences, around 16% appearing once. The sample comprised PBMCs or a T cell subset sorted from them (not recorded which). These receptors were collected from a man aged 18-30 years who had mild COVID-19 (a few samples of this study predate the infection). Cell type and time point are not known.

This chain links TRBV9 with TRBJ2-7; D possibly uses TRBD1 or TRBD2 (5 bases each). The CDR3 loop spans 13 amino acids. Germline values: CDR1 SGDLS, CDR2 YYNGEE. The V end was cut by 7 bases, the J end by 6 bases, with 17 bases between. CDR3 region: CASGDGSKGEQYF. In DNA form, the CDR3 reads TGTGCCAGCGGGGACGGGTCTAAGGGCGAGCAGTACTTC.

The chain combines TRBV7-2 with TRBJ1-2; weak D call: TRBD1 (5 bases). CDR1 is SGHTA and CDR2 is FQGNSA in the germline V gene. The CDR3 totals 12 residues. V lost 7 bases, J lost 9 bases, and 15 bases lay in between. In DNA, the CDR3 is TGTGCCAGCACGCCCGGGGGGGAAAGCTACACCTTC. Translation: CASTPGGESYTF.

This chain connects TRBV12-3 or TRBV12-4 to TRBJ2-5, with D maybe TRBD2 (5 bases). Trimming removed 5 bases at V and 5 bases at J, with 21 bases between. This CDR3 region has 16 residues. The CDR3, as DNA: TGTGCCAGCAGTAGTGGGCCCTACGGGAATCAGGAGACCCAGTACTTC. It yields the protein CASSSGPYGNQETQYF.

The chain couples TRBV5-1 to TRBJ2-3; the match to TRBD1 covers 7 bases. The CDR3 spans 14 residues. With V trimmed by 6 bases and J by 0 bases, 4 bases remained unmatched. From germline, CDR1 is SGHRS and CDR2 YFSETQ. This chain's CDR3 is CASTDRKSTDTQYF. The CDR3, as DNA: TGCGCCAGCACGGACAGGAAGAGCACAGATACGCAGTATTTT.

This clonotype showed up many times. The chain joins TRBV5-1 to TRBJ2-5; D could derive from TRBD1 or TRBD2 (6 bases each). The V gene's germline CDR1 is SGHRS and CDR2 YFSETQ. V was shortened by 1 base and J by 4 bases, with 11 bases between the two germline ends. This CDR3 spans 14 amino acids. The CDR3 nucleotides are TGCGCCAGCAGCTTGTTGGGGGGCACAGAGACCCAGTACTTC. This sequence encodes CASSLLGGTETQYF.

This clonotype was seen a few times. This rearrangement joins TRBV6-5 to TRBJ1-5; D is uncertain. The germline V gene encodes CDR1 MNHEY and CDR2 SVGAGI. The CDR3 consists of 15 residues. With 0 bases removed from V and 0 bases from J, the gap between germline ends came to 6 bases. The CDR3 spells CASSYSGDSNQPQHF. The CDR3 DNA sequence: TGTGCCAGCAGTTACTCTGGGGATAGCAATCAGCCCCAGCATTTT.

This CDR3 is CASSQDVGALTEAFF. The CDR3, as DNA: TGCGCCAGCAGCCAAGATGTGGGGGCTCTCACTGAAGCTTTCTTT. The chain employs TRBV4-3 and TRBJ1-1; maybe TRBD1 (6 bases). In germline, CDR1 is LGHNA, CDR2 YSLEER. CDR3 length: 15 residues. V lost 0 bases, J lost 4 bases, and 12 bases lay in between.

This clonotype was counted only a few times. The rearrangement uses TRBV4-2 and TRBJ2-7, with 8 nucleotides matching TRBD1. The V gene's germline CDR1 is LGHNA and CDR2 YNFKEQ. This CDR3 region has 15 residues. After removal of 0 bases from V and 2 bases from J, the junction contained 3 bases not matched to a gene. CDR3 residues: CASSQERTGPYEQYV. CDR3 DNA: TGTGCCAGCAGCCAAGAGAGGACAGGGCCCTACGAGCAGTACGTC.

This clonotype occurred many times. CDR3 nucleotide sequence: TGTGCCAGCAGCTTAGCGGCAGGGGCCTACGAGCAGTACGTC. Residues: CASSLAAGAYEQYV. The rearrangement uses TRBV7-2 and TRBJ2-7; perhaps TRBD1 as D (6 bases). CDR3 length equals 14 residues. Germline V gives CDR1 SGHTA, CDR2 FQGNSA. V was shortened by 0 bases and J by 2 bases, with 8 bases between the two germline ends.

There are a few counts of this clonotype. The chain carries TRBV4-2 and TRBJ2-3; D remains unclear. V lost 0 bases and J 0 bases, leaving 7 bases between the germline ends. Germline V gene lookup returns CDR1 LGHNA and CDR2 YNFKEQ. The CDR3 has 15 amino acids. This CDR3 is CASSQDSLSTDTQYF. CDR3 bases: TGTGCCAGCAGCCAAGATAGTCTCAGCACAGATACGCAGTATTTT.

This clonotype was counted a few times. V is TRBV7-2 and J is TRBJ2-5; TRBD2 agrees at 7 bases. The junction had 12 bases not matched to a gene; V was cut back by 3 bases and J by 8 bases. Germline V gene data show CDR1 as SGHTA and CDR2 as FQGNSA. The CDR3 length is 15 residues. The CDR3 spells CASSLLNAGVDTQYF. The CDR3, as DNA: TGTGCCAGCAGCTTGTTGAACGCGGGGGTTGATACCCAGTACTTC.

CDR3: CASSLAPRRAYEQYV. In DNA form, the CDR3 reads TGTGCCAGCAGCTTAGCACCCCGGAGGGCCTACGAGCAGTACGTC. The chain employs TRBV7-9 and TRBJ2-7; possible D gene TRBD2, 6 bases. Trimming stripped 0 bases from V and 2 bases from J, with 11 bases between. Germline V gives CDR1 SEHNR, CDR2 FQNEAQ (reference sequence). The CDR3 contains 15 residues.

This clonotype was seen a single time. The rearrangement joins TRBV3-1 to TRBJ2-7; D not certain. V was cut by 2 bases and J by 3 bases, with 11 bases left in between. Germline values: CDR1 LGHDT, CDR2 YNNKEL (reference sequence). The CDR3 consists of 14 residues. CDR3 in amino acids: CASSQSVRNYEQYF. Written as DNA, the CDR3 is TGTGCCAGCAGCCAATCGGTCCGCAACTACGAGCAGTACTTC.

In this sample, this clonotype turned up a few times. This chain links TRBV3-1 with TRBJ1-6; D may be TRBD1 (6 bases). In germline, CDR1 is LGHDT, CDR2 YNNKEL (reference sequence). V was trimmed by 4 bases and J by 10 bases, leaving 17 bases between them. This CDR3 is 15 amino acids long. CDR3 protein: CASSPRSGEESPLHF. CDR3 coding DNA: TGTGCCAGCAGCCCCCGTTCAGGGGAGGAATCACCCCTCCACTTT.

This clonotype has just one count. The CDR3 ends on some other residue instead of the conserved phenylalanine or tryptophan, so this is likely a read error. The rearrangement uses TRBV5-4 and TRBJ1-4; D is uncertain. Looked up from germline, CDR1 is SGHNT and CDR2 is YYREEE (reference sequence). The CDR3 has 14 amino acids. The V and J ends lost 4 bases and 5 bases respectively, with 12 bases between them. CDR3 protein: CASSPARGNEKLFC. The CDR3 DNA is TGTGCCAGCAGCCCGGCCAGAGGGAATGAAAAACTGTTTTGT.

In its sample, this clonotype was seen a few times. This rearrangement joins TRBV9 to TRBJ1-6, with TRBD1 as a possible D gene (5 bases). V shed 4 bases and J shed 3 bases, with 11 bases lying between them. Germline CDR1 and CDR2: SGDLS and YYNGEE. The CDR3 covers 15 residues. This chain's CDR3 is CASSPGLNYNSPLHF. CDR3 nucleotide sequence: TGTGCCAGCAGCCCGGGACTCAACTATAATTCACCCCTCCACTTT.

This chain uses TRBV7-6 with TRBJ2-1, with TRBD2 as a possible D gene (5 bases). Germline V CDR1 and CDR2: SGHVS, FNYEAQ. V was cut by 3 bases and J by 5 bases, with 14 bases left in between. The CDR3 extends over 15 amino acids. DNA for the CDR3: TGTGCCAGCAGCTTCGCTAGGGAGCCCAACAATGAGCAGTTCTTC. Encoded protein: CASSFAREPNNEQFF. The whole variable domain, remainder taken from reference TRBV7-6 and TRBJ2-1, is GAGVSQSPRYKVTKRGQDVALRCDPISGHVSLYWYRQALGQGPEFLTYFNYEAQQDKSGLPNDRFSAERPEGSISTLTIQRTEQRDSAMYRCASSFAREPNNEQFFGPGTRLTVL.

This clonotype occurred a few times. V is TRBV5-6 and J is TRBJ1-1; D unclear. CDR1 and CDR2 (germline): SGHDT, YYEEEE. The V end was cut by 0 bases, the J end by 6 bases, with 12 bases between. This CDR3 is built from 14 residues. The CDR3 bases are TGTGCCAGCAGCTTGGGTAACACCCCGTCTGAAGCTTTCTTT. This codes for CASSLGNTPSEAFF.

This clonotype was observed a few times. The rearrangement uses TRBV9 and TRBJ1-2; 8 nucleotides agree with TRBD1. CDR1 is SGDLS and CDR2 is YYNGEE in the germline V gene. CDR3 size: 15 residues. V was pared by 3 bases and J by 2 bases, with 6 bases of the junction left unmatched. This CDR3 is CASSATGAINYGYTF. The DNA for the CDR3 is TGTGCCAGCAGCGCGACAGGGGCCATCAACTATGGCTACACCTTC.

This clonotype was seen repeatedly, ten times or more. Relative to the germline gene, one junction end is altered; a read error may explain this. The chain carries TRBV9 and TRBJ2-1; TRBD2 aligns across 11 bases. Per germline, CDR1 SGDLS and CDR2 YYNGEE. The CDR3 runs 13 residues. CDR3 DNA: TGTGCCAGTAGCGGGGGGGCCGCCAATGAGCAGTTCTTC. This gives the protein CASSGGAANEQFF.

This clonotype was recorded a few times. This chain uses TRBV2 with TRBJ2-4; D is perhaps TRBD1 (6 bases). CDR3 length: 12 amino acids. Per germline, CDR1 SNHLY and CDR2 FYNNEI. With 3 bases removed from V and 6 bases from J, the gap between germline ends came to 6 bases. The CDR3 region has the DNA TGTGCCAGCAGTGAGGACAGAAACATTCAGTACTTC. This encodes CASSEDRNIQYF. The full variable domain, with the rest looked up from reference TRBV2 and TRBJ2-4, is EPEVTQTPSHQVTQMGQEVILRCVPISNHLYFYWYRQILGQKVEFLVSFYNNEISEKSEIFDDQFSVERPDGSNFTLKIRSTKLEDSAMYFCASSEDRNIQYFGAGTRLSVL.

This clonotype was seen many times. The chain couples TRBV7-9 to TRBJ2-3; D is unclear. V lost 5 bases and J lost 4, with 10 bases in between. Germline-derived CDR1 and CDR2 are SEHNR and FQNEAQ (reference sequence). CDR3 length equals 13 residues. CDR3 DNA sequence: TGTGCCAGCAGCCCCAGGACCGCAGATACGCAGTATTTT. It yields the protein CASSPRTADTQYF.

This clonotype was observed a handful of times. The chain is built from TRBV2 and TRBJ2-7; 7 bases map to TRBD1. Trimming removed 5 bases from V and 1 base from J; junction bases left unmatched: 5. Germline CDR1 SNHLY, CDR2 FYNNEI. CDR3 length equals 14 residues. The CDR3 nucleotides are TGTGCCAGCAGTACCGCAGGGGGATCCTACGAGCAGTACTTC. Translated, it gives CASSTAGGSYEQYF.

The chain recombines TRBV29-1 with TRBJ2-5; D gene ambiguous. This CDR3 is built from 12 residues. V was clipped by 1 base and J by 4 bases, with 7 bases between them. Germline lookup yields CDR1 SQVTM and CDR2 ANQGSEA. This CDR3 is CSVEARLETQYF. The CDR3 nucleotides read TGCAGCGTTGAAGCCAGGCTAGAGACCCAGTACTTC. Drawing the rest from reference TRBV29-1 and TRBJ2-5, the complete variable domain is SAVISQKPSRDICQRGTSLTIQCQVDSQVTMMFWYRQQPGQSLTLIATANQGSEATYESGFVIDKFPISRPNLTFSTLTVSNMSPEDSSIYLCSVEARLETQYFGPGTRLLVL.

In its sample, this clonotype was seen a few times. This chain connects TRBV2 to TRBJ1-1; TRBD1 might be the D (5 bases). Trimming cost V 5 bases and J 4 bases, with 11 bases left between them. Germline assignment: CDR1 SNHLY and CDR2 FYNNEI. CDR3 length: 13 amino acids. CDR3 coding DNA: TGTGCCAGCAGTCGTGACAGAACCACTGAAGCTTTCTTT. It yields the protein CASSRDRTTEAFF.

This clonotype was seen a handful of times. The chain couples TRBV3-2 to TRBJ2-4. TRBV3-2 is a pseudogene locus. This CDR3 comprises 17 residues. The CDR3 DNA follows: TGTGCCAGCAGCCAACCTTTGGGAAAAGTAGCCAAAAACATTCAGTACTTC. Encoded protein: CASSQPLGKVAKNIQYF.

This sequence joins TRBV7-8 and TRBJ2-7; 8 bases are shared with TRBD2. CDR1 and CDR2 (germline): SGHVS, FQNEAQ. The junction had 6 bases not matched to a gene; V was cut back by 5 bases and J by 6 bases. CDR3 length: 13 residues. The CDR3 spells CASSLRGGGEQYV. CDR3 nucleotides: TGTGCCAGCAGCCTCCGGGGGGGCGGCGAGCAGTACGTC.

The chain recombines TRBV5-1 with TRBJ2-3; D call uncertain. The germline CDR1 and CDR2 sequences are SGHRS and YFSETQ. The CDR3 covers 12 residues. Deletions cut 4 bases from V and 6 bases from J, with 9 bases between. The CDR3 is CASSTPPDTQYF. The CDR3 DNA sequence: TGCGCCAGCAGCACCCCACCCGATACGCAGTATTTT.